This T cell receptor beta chain was captured by sequencing in a study of T cell clonality in common variable immunodeficiency. A note on this clone: Antigen specificity is unknown. Read coverage stops 3 residues before the CDR3 terminus; the germline J gene supplies the remainder. The same CDR3 arises from other DNA sequences in this sample as well.

Profiling relied on immunoSEQ multiplex PCR, and the TCRdb table lists in-frame clones only, not all of them. The specimen has tens of thousands of clones, none found just once. Study results and caveats: TCRbeta clonality was increased in CVID versus healthy controls.

Trimming cost V 0 bases and J 0 bases, with 5 bases left between them. Germline CDR1 KGHSH, CDR2 LQKENI. This CDR3 region has 14 residues. The chain links TRBV18 to TRBJ1-1; D call uncertain. The sample was peripheral blood mononuclear cells. The clonotype comes from a person aged 18 to 70 in good health. The part of the CDR3 DNA that was read is TGTGCCAGCTCACCACCTACAGTGAACACTGAA. The encoded protein is CASSPPTVNTE. The CDR3 in full is CASSPPTVNTEAFF. Full variable domain (rest looked up from reference TRBV18 and TRBJ1-1): NAGVMQNPRHLVRRRGQEARLRCSPMKGHSHVYWYRQLPEEGLKFMVYLQKENIIDESGMPKERFSAEFPKEGPSILRIQQVVRGDSAAYFCASSPPTVNTEAFFGQGTRLTVV.